The rows below give T cell receptor beta chains drawn from one sample of a study of radiotherapy plus CTLA-4 blockade in lung cancer. Using immunoSEQ multiplex PCR, the repertoire was profiled, and TCRdb retains in-frame clones only, with some absent. Of some 92,000 clones in the sample, around 83% are singletons; the top ten hold roughly 3.5%. This specimen was peripheral blood, taken from a patient treated with radiotherapy plus ipilimumab. All receptors come from a human donor with non-small cell lung cancer who had a partial response to radiotherapy plus ipilimumab. Both conserved end residues are part of each CDR3. Fields, in order: V gene, D gene, J gene, clone size, CDR3 protein, CDR3 DNA. D genes are given only for firm matches. Some rows have no size entry. The others give once, few or many, or a class for an expanded clone.

TRBV2,.,TRBJ2-1,.,CASSGRGRGSYNEQFF,TGTGCCAGCAGTGGGAGGGGCAGGGGGTCCTACAATGAGCAGTTCTTC
TRBV28,TRBD1,TRBJ1-5,.,CASSRLGQGGPQHF,TGTGCCAGCAGTAGACTGGGACAGGGGGGGCCCCAGCATTTT
TRBV5-1,TRBD1,TRBJ1-2,.,CASSKDRQADYGYTF,TGCGCCAGCAGCAAGGACAGGCAAGCGGACTATGGCTACACCTTC
TRBV2,TRBD2,TRBJ2-6,.,CASSPRGGRTVSGANVLTF,TGTGCCAGCAGCCCACGGGGGGGCCGTACCGTCTCTGGGGCCAACGTCCTGACTTTC
TRBV7-2,.,TRBJ1-5,.,CASSLGGDRNQPQHF,TGTGCCAGCAGCTTAGGAGGAGATCGGAATCAGCCCCAGCATTTT
TRBV6-6,TRBD1,TRBJ1-1,.,CASTEGGTGTEAFF,TGTGCCAGCACCGAAGGGGGCACCGGGACTGAAGCTTTCTTT
TRBV5-6,.,TRBJ2-4,.,CASSLGRQNIQYF,TGTGCCAGCAGCTTGGGGAGGCAAAACATTCAGTACTTC
TRBV5-1,TRBD2,TRBJ2-1,.,CASSPGTSGHNEQFF,TGCGCCAGCAGCCCTGGGACTAGCGGCCACAATGAGCAGTTCTTC
TRBV9,.,TRBJ2-1,.,CASSVATRDEQFF,TGTGCCAGCAGCGTAGCTACGCGGGATGAGCAGTTCTTC
TRBV5-5,TRBD2,TRBJ2-1,once,CASSPRLVAGTYNEQFF,TGTGCCAGCAGCCCTCGGTTGGTAGCGGGGACCTACAATGAGCAGTTCTTC
TRBV5-1,TRBD2,TRBJ2-2,.,CASSPRLAGNTGELFF,TGCGCCAGCAGCCCCCGACTAGCGGGGAACACCGGGGAGCTGTTTTTT
TRBV30,.,TRBJ1-2,.,CAWSGLGRDYGYTF,TGTGCCTGGAGCGGGTTAGGCCGCGACTATGGCTACACCTTC
TRBV5-1,TRBD2,TRBJ2-7,.,CASSPLAGNAYEQYF,TGCGCCAGCAGCCCTCTAGCGGGGAACGCATACGAGCAGTACTTC
TRBV5-1,.,TRBJ2-5,.,CASSLEKPRETQYF,TGCGCCAGCAGCTTGGAAAAGCCTCGAGAGACCCAGTACTTC
TRBV6-1,.,TRBJ2-7,.,CASSLRGGPSYEQYF,TGTGCCAGCAGTTTGAGAGGAGGGCCCTCCTACGAGCAGTACTTC
TRBV19,.,TRBJ1-5,.,CASKPGSGNQPQHF,TGTGCCAGTAAGCCCGGGTCTGGCAATCAGCCCCAGCATTTT
TRBV6-5,.,TRBJ2-7,.,CASTKGWNSYEQYF,TGTGCCAGCACGAAGGGGTGGAACTCCTACGAGCAGTACTTC
TRBV2,.,TRBJ1-2,.,CASVTGRDYGYTF,TGTGCCAGCGTAACAGGGAGGGACTATGGCTACACCTTC
TRBV28,.,TRBJ2-7,.,CASSRSSSRLYEQYF,TGTGCCAGCAGTCGCTCATCTAGCCGACTCTACGAGCAGTACTTC
TRBV30,.,TRBJ1-4,.,CASGPQGRGEKLFF,TGTGCCTCCGGACCACAGGGTAGGGGTGAAAAACTGTTTTTT
TRBV10-2,.,TRBJ1-1,.,CASSEASLMNTEAFF,TGCGCCAGCAGTGAGGCGAGTTTGATGAACACTGAAGCTTTCTTT
TRBV5-1,TRBD2,TRBJ2-5,.,CASSLGAGVQETQYF,TGCGCCAGCAGCTTGGGGGCGGGGGTGCAAGAGACCCAGTACTTC
TRBV18,.,TRBJ2-3,once,CASSPLGGTDTQYF,TGTGCCAGCTCACCACTCGGGGGCACAGATACGCAGTATTTT
TRBV28,.,TRBJ2-7,few,CASNPGIALGIWNEQYF,TGTGCCAGCAACCCGGGGATAGCGCTGGGCATTTGGAACGAGCAGTACTTC
TRBV7-9,TRBD2,TRBJ2-7,.,CASTSSGGVAGAYEQYF,TGTGCCAGCACCAGTTCCGGGGGGGTAGCGGGAGCCTACGAGCAGTACTTC
TRBV10-1,TRBD1,TRBJ1-3,.,CASSPRVQGYTIYF,TGCGCCAGCAGCCCGAGGGTACAGGGGTACACCATATATTTT
TRBV7-3,TRBD2,TRBJ2-3,.,CASSLRLAGASTDTQYF,TGTGCCAGCAGCCTCAGACTAGCGGGAGCTAGCACAGATACGCAGTATTTT
TRBV15,.,TRBJ1-1,.,CATSRDRQISEAFF,TGTGCCACCAGCAGAGACAGGCAGATTAGTGAAGCTTTCTTT
TRBV27,TRBD1,TRBJ1-5,.,CASSLPGTGGNGNQPQHF,TGTGCCAGCAGTTTACCTGGGACAGGGGGGAATGGCAATCAGCCCCAGCATTTT
TRBV2,.,TRBJ2-3,.,CASLGNAGSTSTDTQYF,TGTGCCAGCCTGGGAAATGCGGGCAGCACTAGCACAGATACGCAGTATTTT
TRBV6-4,TRBD1,TRBJ2-7,.,CASSYRDRGPVSYEQYF,TGTGCCAGCAGCTACCGGGACAGGGGTCCCGTCTCCTACGAGCAGTACTTC
TRBV5-4,.,TRBJ2-2,.,CASSPYTSTGELFF,TGTGCCAGCAGCCCTTATACTAGCACCGGGGAGCTGTTTTTT
TRBV5-6,.,TRBJ1-1,.,CASSFTEDTEAFF,TGTGCCAGCAGCTTTACGGAGGACACTGAAGCTTTCTTT
TRBV28,.,TRBJ2-4,.,CASSLEGRTKNIQYF,TGTGCCAGCAGTTTAGAGGGCCGAACCAAAAACATTCAGTACTTC
TRBV28,TRBD2,TRBJ2-1,.,CASSLLRGRADNEQFF,TGTGCCAGCAGTTTATTGCGCGGGAGGGCCGACAATGAGCAGTTCTTC
TRBV5-3,TRBD2,TRBJ2-7,.,CASSLAASGNYEQYF,TGTGCCAGCAGCTTGGCCGCTAGCGGGAACTACGAGCAGTACTTC
TRBV19,TRBD1,TRBJ2-2,.,CASSTYRGAGELFF,TGTGCCAGTAGTACGTACAGGGGGGCCGGGGAGCTGTTTTTT
TRBV19,.,TRBJ1-4,.,CASVGGSAANEKLFF,TGTGCCAGTGTGGGGGGATCCGCGGCTAATGAAAAACTGTTTTTT
TRBV4-2,TRBD1,TRBJ1-1,.,CASSQDRGTEAFF,TGTGCCAGCAGCCAGGACAGGGGCACTGAAGCTTTCTTT
TRBV6-5,.,TRBJ2-7,once,CASSGSQGNSYEQYF,TGTGCCAGCAGTGGCTCCCAGGGGAACTCCTACGAGCAGTACTTC
TRBV6-1,TRBD1,TRBJ2-1,.,CASSDRQGGYNEQFF,TGTGCCAGCAGTGATCGACAGGGTGGATACAATGAGCAGTTCTTC
TRBV15,.,TRBJ2-7,.,CATSSGQGGEQYF,TGTGCCACCAGCTCCGGTCAAGGGGGCGAGCAGTACTTC
TRBV7-6,TRBD1,TRBJ1-4,once,CASSKDRGQEKLFF,TGTGCCAGCAGCAAGGACAGGGGGCAAGAAAAACTGTTTTTT
TRBV2,TRBD2,TRBJ2-1,.,CASSSLAGAYNEQFF,TGTGCCAGCAGTTCCCTAGCGGGGGCCTACAATGAGCAGTTCTTC
TRBV28,TRBD1,TRBJ1-1,.,CASSRHLTPGDSTEAFF,TGTGCCAGCAGCCGACACCTGACCCCGGGGGACAGCACTGAAGCTTTCTTT
TRBV18,TRBD1,TRBJ2-7,once,CASSPNRGDYEQYF,TGTGCCAGCTCCCCGAACAGGGGGGACTACGAGCAGTACTTC
TRBV6-5,.,TRBJ2-7,.,CASSYSSGAGYEQYF,TGTGCCAGCAGTTACTCGTCAGGGGCAGGGTACGAGCAGTACTTC
TRBV5-4,.,TRBJ2-3,.,CASSLVRQGGDTQYF,TGTGCCAGCAGCTTGGTCCGCCAGGGAGGAGATACGCAGTATTTT
TRBV29-1,.,TRBJ2-5,.,CSIQGQETQYF,TGCAGTATACAGGGCCAAGAGACCCAGTACTTC
TRBV5-1,TRBD2,TRBJ2-6,.,CASSPRLAVSGANVLTF,TGCGCCAGCAGCCCGAGGCTAGCGGTCTCTGGGGCCAACGTCCTGACTTTC
TRBV30,TRBD2,TRBJ2-7,.,CAWKLAGTLHEQYF,TGTGCCTGGAAACTAGCGGGAACCCTCCACGAGCAGTACTTC
TRBV18,.,TRBJ1-5,.,CASSPPPLNQPQHF,TGTGCCAGCTCACCACCCCCTTTGAATCAGCCCCAGCATTTT
TRBV20-1,.,TRBJ1-1,.,CSADRNTEAFF,TGCAGTGCCGACAGAAACACTGAAGCTTTCTTT
TRBV29-1,.,TRBJ1-2,.,CSVVKGDYGYTF,TGCAGCGTTGTTAAGGGGGACTATGGCTACACCTTC
TRBV6-4,.,TRBJ2-3,.,CASSEARGSTQYF,TGTGCCAGCAGTGAGGCTAGAGGTAGTACGCAGTATTTT
TRBV9,.,TRBJ2-5,few,CASSVGGRQETQYF,TGTGCCAGCAGCGTGGGGGGGCGGCAAGAGACCCAGTACTTC
TRBV6-5,.,TRBJ1-4,.,CASSSSGATNEKLFF,TGTGCCAGCAGTTCCTCGGGCGCAACTAATGAAAAACTGTTTTTT
TRBV9,TRBD1,TRBJ1-3,.,CASSGGQLGGNTIYF,TGTGCCAGCAGCGGGGGACAGCTGGGTGGAAACACCATATATTTT
TRBV10-3,.,TRBJ2-2,.,CAISTGTLNTGELFF,TGTGCCATCAGCACAGGGACCTTGAACACCGGGGAGCTGTTTTTT
TRBV6-1,TRBD1,TRBJ2-5,.,CASSAGTGGETQYF,TGTGCCAGCAGCGCCGGGACAGGGGGGGAGACCCAGTACTTC